The text below deals with one TCR beta chain. Antigen specificity is unknown. These data originate in a study of OX40 agonist ivuxolimab in advanced cancers. Study overall: It was permissible to have had prior anti-PD-1, anti-PD-L1 or anti-CTLA-4 therapy, and less than 45% had some.

Researchers took blood at baseline, on cycle 4 day 1, and on cycle 7 day 1. Data came from immunoSEQ multiplex PCR; TCRdb stores just in-frame clones and leaves some out. This table has around 50,000 clones, approximately 85% appearing once. Study results and limitations: Low normalized T-cell clonal expansion also characterized some of the nonresponders. CD4+ and CD8+ blood T cells expanded clonally by week 6 at 0.1 to 3.0 mg/kg.

This CDR3 is built from 15 residues. CDR1 and CDR2 from the germline V gene are LGHNA and YSLEER. V lost 1 base and J lost 8, with 17 bases in between. The chain joins TRBV4-3 to TRBJ1-2; D gene uncertain. The sequence was collected from an adult with an advanced solid tumor such as melanoma, head and neck, liver or kidney cancer. Specimen: CD4+ or CD8+ T cells sorted from blood, collected in a trial of the OX40 agonist ivuxolimab. This chain's CDR3 is CASSQGTLRGGGYTF. CDR3 DNA sequence: TGCGCCAGCAGCCAAGGGACCCTCCGGGGAGGGGGCTACACCTTC.